This TCR beta chain was sequenced during a study of T cell repertoires in cytomegalovirus infection. At the level of the study: Public TCR beta signatures indicated both CMV infection and matching HLA type.

The table lists this clonotype with many counts. Its matching antigen is unknown. The study, taken as a whole, reports: Dominating the ex vivo response were TCR beta clonotypes that were CMV-specific and HLA-C-restricted. Carriers of CMV plus the relevant HLA were identified by cumulative public TCR beta family frequency.

TCRdb redid the calling of the reads with MiXCR, one entry per CDR3 protein. The sample shows around 310,000 distinct CDR3 sequences, roughly a sixth of them seen only once. CDR3 length: 13 residues. Deletions cut 6 bases from V and 8 bases from J, with 13 bases between. The V and J genes are TRBV12-3 or TRBV12-4 and TRBJ1-4; D remains ambiguous. The clonotype originates from a human donor in good health (CMV status not recorded). Some clones in this sample may be carry-over from other donors' samples. The sample taken for sequencing was PBMCs. The CDR3 spells CASRPMGGEKLFF. The CDR3 coding sequence is TGTGCCAGCAGGCCTATGGGCGGGGAAAAACTGTTTTTT.